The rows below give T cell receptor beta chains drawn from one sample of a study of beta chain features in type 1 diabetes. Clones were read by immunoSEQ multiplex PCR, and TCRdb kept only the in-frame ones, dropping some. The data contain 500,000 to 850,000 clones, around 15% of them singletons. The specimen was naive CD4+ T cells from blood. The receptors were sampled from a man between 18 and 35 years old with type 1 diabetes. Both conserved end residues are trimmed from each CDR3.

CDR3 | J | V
ASSPPLGRAEAF | TRBJ1-1 | TRBV18
ASSRPFIAGLYTGELF | TRBJ2-2 | TRBV4-1
ASTRVGGSQPQH | TRBJ1-5 | TRBV2
ASSSQLTDTQY | TRBJ2-3 | TRBV6-5
ASSYREGEQY | TRBJ2-7 | TRBV7-2
SVSGLAGGETQY | TRBJ2-5 | TRBV29-1
SASGFVAAF | TRBJ1-1 | TRBV20-1
AWRPRGTGSNEQF | TRBJ2-1 | TRBV30
ASSPPWTGSEQF | TRBJ2-1 | TRBV5-6
ASSVVNSGEQY | TRBJ2-7 | TRBV9
ASSVQSSSYEQY | TRBJ2-7 | TRBV9
ATSRDRGTQNQPQH | TRBJ1-5 | TRBV15
ASSLNGQELRDGYT | TRBJ1-2 | TRBV5-1
ASSLHRDSVTYEQY | TRBJ2-7 | TRBV18
ASSGPDNVAEAF | TRBJ1-1 | TRBV9
ASSKQGRDYEQY | TRBJ2-7 | TRBV7-6
ATSRLGLPYEQY | TRBJ2-7 | TRBV15
AWELSFGQF | TRBJ2-1 | TRBV30
ASSLQGGTEAF | TRBJ1-1 | TRBV6-5
AWRGIAGDSGETQY | TRBJ2-5 | TRBV30
ASSQSGGRNEQF | TRBJ2-1 | TRBV25-1
ASSTGTSGSADTQY | TRBJ2-3 | TRBV5-4
ASSYAKLAADTQY | TRBJ2-3 | TRBV6-6
ASSLTRTLNIQY | TRBJ2-4 | TRBV7-2
ASSSGSSYNEQF | TRBJ2-1 | TRBV5-1
ASRKTRDFDSPLH | TRBJ1-6 | TRBV28
ASSLNGASGAQETQY | TRBJ2-5 | TRBV11-2
AWSANNRGTYGYT | TRBJ1-2 | TRBV30
ASSPGGVEQF | TRBJ2-1 | TRBV28
SGLGEARDNEQF | TRBJ2-1 | TRBV29-1
ASSTDSYEQY | TRBJ2-7 | TRBV5-1
ASSITGEAF | TRBJ1-1 | TRBV5-1
ASSLWDEQF | TRBJ2-1 | TRBV5-6
ASSVEGIRSYNEQF | TRBJ2-1 | TRBV2
ASSSPPAGSDTQY | TRBJ2-3 | TRBV7-2
ASSRHSGRQY | TRBJ2-3 | TRBV11-2
ASNGPNTEAF | TRBJ1-1 | TRBV5-6